This paragraph reports one T cell receptor (beta chain). Its antigen remains unidentified. TCRdb's copy holds only in-frame clones and misses some; the assay was immunoSEQ multiplex PCR. This table holds 60,000 to 75,000 clones, 70% to 90% found once. Trimming cost V 0 bases and J 4 bases, with 0 bases left between them. The length of the CDR3 is 12 residues. People who had autoimmune disease history or systemic immunosuppression were excluded. This entry is derived from a study of OX40 agonist ivuxolimab in advanced cancers. Across the whole study: The patients got ivuxolimab, which is an agonistic anti-OX40 (CD134) antibody.

Broader study findings: Low clonal expansion, among the lowest seen, marked partial responders at 0.1-3.0 mg/kg.

The receptor was derived from an adult with an advanced solid tumor such as melanoma, head and neck, liver or kidney cancer. The sequencing here drew on CD4+ or CD8+ T cells sorted from blood, taken in a trial of the OX40 agonist ivuxolimab. V and J are TRBV23-1 and TRBJ1-4, with D unresolved. TRBV23-1 is sorted into the ORF group, with uncertain function. The CDR3 DNA reads as TGCGCCAGCAGTCAATCTAATGAAAAACTGTTTTTT. Translation: CASSQSNEKLFF.